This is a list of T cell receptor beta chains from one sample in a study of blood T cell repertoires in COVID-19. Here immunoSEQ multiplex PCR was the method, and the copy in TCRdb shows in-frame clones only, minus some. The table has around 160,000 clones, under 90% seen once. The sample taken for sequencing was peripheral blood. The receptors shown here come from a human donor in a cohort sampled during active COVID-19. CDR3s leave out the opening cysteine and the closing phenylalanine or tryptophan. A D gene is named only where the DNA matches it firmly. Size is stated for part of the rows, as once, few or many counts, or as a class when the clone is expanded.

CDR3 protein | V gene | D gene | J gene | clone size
ASSQDSIAWISIYGYT | TRBV4-1 | . | TRBJ1-2 | .
ASRPGIPTGELF | TRBV19 | . | TRBJ2-2 | .
ASSPGHTKGYT | TRBV7-9 | . | TRBJ1-2 | few
ASSPTRDRGLVEQF | TRBV18 | TRBD1 | TRBJ2-1 | once
ASSQDWQEANTGELF | TRBV14 | . | TRBJ2-2 | few
ASSLVVGWNYGYT | TRBV11-2 | . | TRBJ1-2 | few
ASSLQGHYGYT | TRBV27 | . | TRBJ1-2 | .
ASSYPEGPRGEQF | TRBV6-2/TRBV6-3 | . | TRBJ2-1 | .
ASSYSRSSQPQH | TRBV6-5 | . | TRBJ1-5 | .
ASSLEQDFYNEQF | TRBV5-5 | . | TRBJ2-1 | .
ASSSGQGASAGANVLT | TRBV5-1 | TRBD1 | TRBJ2-6 | .
ASSLPFRGTGKTDTQY | TRBV28 | TRBD1 | TRBJ2-3 | .
ASSRYLDGYTGELF | TRBV6-2/TRBV6-3 | . | TRBJ2-2 | .
ASRGGLAALGTQY | TRBV28 | . | TRBJ2-5 | .
ASGKAGGADTQY | TRBV7-9 | TRBD1 | TRBJ2-3 | .
ASSQEGLSVYEQY | TRBV11-2 | . | TRBJ2-7 | once
ASSVAGVATDTQY | TRBV9 | . | TRBJ2-3 | .
ASRQVSNQPQH | TRBV19 | . | TRBJ1-5 | few
ASSEGGTRTGAYEQY | TRBV6-1 | TRBD1 | TRBJ2-7 | .
ASSASGTAMDGYT | TRBV7-9 | TRBD1 | TRBJ1-2 | .
ASSPGQGEYYGYT | TRBV5-5 | TRBD1 | TRBJ1-2 | .
ASSLREGSNQPQH | TRBV6-6 | . | TRBJ1-5 | .
ASSSGGSYSNQPQH | TRBV5-1 | . | TRBJ1-5 | .
ASSSADSSYNSPLH | TRBV7-9 | . | TRBJ1-6 | .
ASLRQGRQSSYNEQF | TRBV27 | TRBD1 | TRBJ2-1 | .
ASSTGQGEDYT | TRBV5-4 | TRBD1 | TRBJ1-2 | large
ASSPWLAGQETQY | TRBV27 | TRBD2 | TRBJ2-5 | .
ASSLGTGRGYT | TRBV5-5 | TRBD1 | TRBJ1-2 | .
ATRAGGPVETQY | TRBV28 | TRBD2 | TRBJ2-5 | .
ASSYSRGNTEAF | TRBV6-5 | . | TRBJ1-1 | .
ASRPTGANGYT | TRBV7-2 | TRBD1 | TRBJ1-2 | .
ASSLVGAPSMNTEAF | TRBV7-2 | . | TRBJ1-1 | once
ASSLDRGVTQETQY | TRBV7-2 | TRBD2 | TRBJ2-5 | .
ASSRGQGKSGYT | TRBV13 | TRBD1 | TRBJ1-2 | .
SAGMDSREQF | TRBV29-1 | . | TRBJ2-1 | once
ATSQGNTEAF | TRBV24-1 | . | TRBJ1-1 | .
TSSQDRGTYEQY | TRBV1 | . | TRBJ2-7 | many
ASSLVGVETQY | TRBV5-4 | . | TRBJ2-5 | .
ASSLGAVGQAWGYT | TRBV5-1 | TRBD1 | TRBJ1-2 | .
ASSTGYTEAF | TRBV10-1 | . | TRBJ1-1 | .
AIRTDSFYEQY | TRBV10-3 | . | TRBJ2-7 | .
ASSVDAGARNEQF | TRBV9 | . | TRBJ2-1 | .
ASSSGIGETQY | TRBV5-6 | . | TRBJ2-5 | few
ASSLDRNEKLF | TRBV11-2 | . | TRBJ1-4 | .
ASSLDSWTGGGGYT | TRBV5-1 | TRBD1 | TRBJ1-2 | .
ASRQDRGSYGYT | TRBV6-5 | TRBD1 | TRBJ1-2 | .